The entry below describes one TCR beta chain. Antigen unknown. Treatment reported: some 19 received Ad26.COV2.S at low or high dose, single or two shots; about 5 received placebo; per-sample allocation not given. It was on day 63 after the first vaccine or placebo injection that samples were taken. What was given as vaccine was an Ad26 vector encoding Wuhan-strain SARS-CoV-2 spike. Sequencing was performed with immunoSEQ multiplex PCR; in TCRdb, only in-frame clones are kept and a portion is missing. The data contain 400,000 or so clones, approximately 86% of them singletons. The CDR3 sequence is 14 residues long. Germline-derived CDR1 and CDR2 are SGHRS and YFSETQ. Trimming removed 0 bases from V and 6 bases from J, with 12 bases in between. These data are taken from a study of Ad26.COV2.S vaccination and SARS-CoV-2 variants. Study in general: COV1001, an Ad26.COV2.S trial, supplied this vaccine-arm donor.

Study-wide findings and caveats: Similar non-spike TCR breadth was observed in recipients of vaccine and of placebo.

This sample comprised peripheral blood, obtained in a trial of Ad26.COV2.S vaccine versus placebo. The chain joins TRBV5-1 to TRBJ1-2, with no clear D. The receptor was derived from a person between 18 and 65 years old who received the Ad26.COV2.S COVID-19 vaccine or a placebo. This CDR3 is CASSLGSTTDGYTF. The CDR3 nucleotides are TGCGCCAGCAGCTTGGGATCAACAACTGATGGCTACACCTTC.